Each of the 23 T cell receptor beta chains below was sequenced from the same sample in a study of blood T cell repertoires in COVID-19. Produced via immunoSEQ multiplex PCR; TCRdb's table is partial and in-frame only. The table includes roughly 200,000 clones, approximately 86% detected once. Sequencing was carried out using PBMCs or T cells enriched from blood (not recorded which). Receptors originate from a woman aged 25 to 39 who had been exposed to COVID-19.

This rearrangement joins TRBV5-8 to TRBJ1-6; D may be TRBD1 (6 bases). Germline V gene sequence: CDR1 SGHTS, CDR2 YDEGEE. This CDR3 region has 14 residues. Trimming stripped 4 bases from V and 11 bases from J, with 16 bases between. The CDR3 here is CASSRAGAQTPLHF. CDR3 DNA sequence: TGTGCCAGCAGCCGGGCGGGGGCGCAGACACCCCTCCACTTT.

V usage is TRBV5-8 and J usage is TRBJ2-7, with TRBD1 as a possible D gene (5 bases). Trimming left V 2 bases short and J 0 bases short, with 9 bases between. The CDR3 totals 14 residues. CDR1 and CDR2 from the germline V gene are SGHTS and YDEGEE. DNA for the CDR3: TGTGCCAGCAGCTTACAGGCGAACTCCTACGAGCAGTACTTC. Translation: CASSLQANSYEQYF.

This clone was counted only a few times. J is TRBJ2-1 and V is TRBV12-5; 11 nucleotides line up with TRBD2. This CDR3 has 18 amino acids. Trimming at V came to 0 bases and at J to 6 bases, leaving 10 bases not matched to a gene. Germline CDR1 LGHNT, CDR2 FRNRAP. The CDR3 is CASGLVLAGVRESNEQFF. CDR3 nucleotide sequence: TGTGCTAGTGGTTTGGTACTAGCGGGGGTCCGGGAATCCAATGAGCAGTTCTTC.

The chain joins TRBV10-3 to TRBJ1-1; D call uncertain. Trimming removed 6 bases from V and 2 bases from J, with 10 bases in between. This CDR3 contains 13 residues. The V gene's germline CDR1 is ENHRY and CDR2 SYGVKD. The CDR3, as DNA: TGTGCCATCAGGAGATCAGGAAACACTGAAGCTTTCTTT. Its translation: CAIRRSGNTEAFF.

This chain links TRBV3-1 (or the pseudogene TRBV3-2) with TRBJ1-6; D is uncertain. In germline, CDR1 is LGHDT, CDR2 YNNKEL (reference sequence). This CDR3 is built from 13 residues. The germline V and J ends were trimmed by 2 bases and 8 bases, with 7 bases remaining between them. CDR3 DNA sequence: TGTGCCAGCAGCCAATTGAGGGATTCACCCCTCCACTTT. Encoded protein: CASSQLRDSPLHF.

The chain employs TRBV6-1 and TRBJ1-2; maybe TRBD1 (5 bases). V was pared by 0 bases and J by 12 bases, with 14 bases between. This CDR3 has 13 residues. Germline V CDR1 and CDR2: MNHNS, SASEGT. CDR3 region: CASSEAGLWGHTF. The DNA for the CDR3 is TGTGCCAGCAGTGAAGCTGGCTTATGGGGCCACACCTTC.

The chain carries TRBV3-1 (or the pseudogene TRBV3-2) and TRBJ2-2; TRBD2 matches 10 bases. Germline V gene data show CDR1 as LGHDT and CDR2 as YNNKEL (reference sequence). J lost 5 bases, V lost 1 base, and 7 bases had no gene match. The CDR3 consists of 17 residues. CDR3 region: CASSQGSGGFGTGELFF. As DNA, the CDR3 is TGTGCCAGCAGCCAAGGTAGCGGGGGGTTCGGGACCGGGGAGCTGTTTTTT.

The gene calls are TRBV10-3 and TRBJ1-1, with D hard to call. The length of the CDR3 is 16 residues. Germline CDR1 is ENHRY and CDR2 is SYGVKD. V was cut by 3 bases and J by 5 bases, with 19 bases left in between. The CDR3 coding sequence is TGTGCCATCAGTGATCGGAGCAGGACTTTACGAACTGAAGCTTTCTTT. Amino acids: CAISDRSRTLRTEAFF.

The rearrangement links TRBV5-1 to TRBJ1-6; no reliable D call. This CDR3 contains 20 residues. CDR1 is SGHRS, CDR2 YFSETQ, per germline. V lost 4 bases to trimming and J lost 0 bases, with 23 bases between them. CDR3 in amino acids: CASSPEGVGIAASYNSPLHF. In nucleotides, the CDR3 is TGCGCCAGCAGCCCCGAGGGTGTGGGAATTGCGGCCTCCTATAATTCACCCCTCCACTTT.

This clone was picked up one time. The V call is TRBV11-2, the J call TRBJ2-1; the match to TRBD2 covers 10 bases. The germline V gene has CDR1 SGHAT and CDR2 FQNNGV. With 3 bases clipped from V and 7 bases from J, the junction kept 9 bases outside the gene matches. CDR3 length: 16 residues. CDR3 nucleotides: TGTGCCAGCAGCTTCTCAAGCGGGGGGGCCAGGAATGAGCAGTTCTTC. Its translation: CASSFSSGGARNEQFF.

The chain employs TRBV1 and TRBJ1-1. TRBV1 counts as a pseudogene. This CDR3 is built from 15 residues. For the CDR3, the DNA is TGCACCAGCAGCCAAGTTCCGGGTGAGAACACTGAAGCTTTCTTT. This codes for CTSSQVPGENTEAFF.

The DNA for the CDR3 is TGTGCCAGCAGTGACCCTCCGACACGTCCTCAGCCCCAGCATTTT. Translation: CASSDPPTRPQPQHF. The chain joins TRBV2 to TRBJ1-5; no firm D call. The germline gives CDR1 SNHLY, CDR2 FYNNEI. The CDR3 has 15 amino acids. V was trimmed by 3 bases and J by 6 bases, leaving 15 bases between them.

V is TRBV3-1 (or the pseudogene TRBV3-2) and J is TRBJ2-7, with D possibly being TRBD1 (5 bases). The V and J ends lost 0 bases and 3 bases respectively, with 9 bases between them. Per the germline V gene, CDR1 is LGHDT and CDR2 is YNNKEL (reference sequence). This CDR3 has 14 amino acids. The CDR3 bases are TGTGCCAGCAGCCAAGAAGGGGTAGGCTACGAGCAGTACTTC. Protein sequence: CASSQEGVGYEQYF.

This sequence joins TRBV6-6 and TRBJ1-5, with a possible D match to TRBD1 (5 bases). Trimming cost V 6 bases and J 5 bases, with 17 bases left between them. Germline values: CDR1 MNHNY, CDR2 SVGAGI (reference sequence). The CDR3 contains 15 residues. The CDR3 DNA reads TGTGCCAGCAGCGCGGGGGGAGAGGAATATCAGCCCCAGCATTTT. Translated: CASSAGGEEYQPQHF.

CDR3 residues: CASSTRTGSSYEQYF. DNA for the CDR3: TGTGCCAGCAGTACCCGGACAGGATCTTCCTACGAGCAGTACTTC. This chain uses TRBV6-5 with TRBJ2-7, with 7 nucleotides matching TRBD1. Germline V gene data show CDR1 as MNHEY and CDR2 as SVGAGI. The trim removed 5 bases at V and 1 base at J, leaving 8 bases unmatched. The length of the CDR3 is 15 residues.

This chain joins TRBV9 and TRBJ2-7; TRBD1 aligns across 8 bases. V was pared by 1 base and J by 0 bases, with 3 bases of the junction left unmatched. Germline V gives CDR1 SGDLS, CDR2 YYNGEE. The CDR3 is made up of 15 amino acids. The CDR3 region is CASSVQGASSYEQYF. Here the CDR3 DNA reads TGTGCCAGCAGCGTACAGGGGGCGAGCTCCTACGAGCAGTACTTC.

The count of this clone is one. This sequence joins TRBV6-4 and TRBJ1-2, with D uncertain. CDR1 and CDR2 from the germline V gene are MRHNA and SNTAGT. Trimming took 3 bases from V and 4 from J, leaving 15 bases between them. The CDR3 sequence is 15 residues long. The CDR3 nucleotides are TGTGCCAGCAGTGAAATTGGCGGAAGTCTCTATGGCTACACCTTC. It encodes CASSEIGGSLYGYTF.

Here the CDR3 DNA reads TGTGCCAGCAGCGCTTACAGGGGATCCAACTATGGCTACACCTTC. Amino acids: CASSAYRGSNYGYTF. The chain couples TRBV7-8 to TRBJ1-2; TRBD1 matches at 7 bases. From germline, CDR1 is SGHVS and CDR2 FQNEAQ. Unmatched junction bases numbered 8, after V lost 5 bases and J lost 2 bases. This CDR3 has 15 amino acids.

J is TRBJ1-5 and V is TRBV21-1; TRBD1 is taken as the D call from the table, unchecked against the DNA. TRBV21-1 is annotated as a pseudogene. There are 16 residues in the CDR3. The CDR3 here is CASRRRQGYSNQPQHF. In DNA, the CDR3 is TGTGCCAGCAGACGGCGGCAGGGATATAGCAATCAGCCCCAGCATTTT.

This clone was seen a few times. This chain connects TRBV6-5 to TRBJ1-1; D gene ambiguous. The germline V gene has CDR1 MNHEY and CDR2 SVGAGI. This CDR3 contains 13 residues. The V gene lost 7 bases and the J gene lost 4 bases, with 13 bases spanning the gap. CDR3 sequence (DNA): TGTGCCAGCAACCCCAGGTCCTTCACTGAAGCTTTCTTT. Its protein product is CASNPRSFTEAFF.

This chain links TRBV5-4 with TRBJ2-5; 7 bases are shared with TRBD1. The germline V gene has CDR1 SGHNT and CDR2 YYREEE (reference sequence). The CDR3 runs to 15 residues. The ends lost 0 bases at V and 7 bases at J; junction bases unmatched: 9. CDR3 amino acids: CASSLAGQGGGTQYF. CDR3 nucleotide sequence: TGTGCCAGCAGCTTGGCCGGACAAGGGGGCGGGACCCAGTACTTC.

The chain is built from TRBV5-1 and TRBJ2-3; TRBD2 aligns across 9 bases. V gave up 0 bases and J gave up 0 bases; unmatched junction bases: 2. The germline V gene encodes CDR1 SGHRS and CDR2 YFSETQ. The CDR3 has 16 residues. DNA of the CDR3: TGCGCCAGCAGCTTGGCCCTAGCGGGGAGCACAGATACGCAGTATTTT. This sequence encodes CASSLALAGSTDTQYF.

The chain carries TRBV27 and TRBJ2-7; the match to TRBD1 covers 8 bases. Germline loops: CDR1 MNHEY, CDR2 SMNVEV (reference sequence). V gave up 8 bases and J gave up 3 bases; unmatched junction bases: 6. This CDR3 spans 13 amino acids. In DNA form, the CDR3 reads TGTGCCAGCCGTTACGGACAGGGCTACGAGCAGTACTTC. Encoded protein: CASRYGQGYEQYF.